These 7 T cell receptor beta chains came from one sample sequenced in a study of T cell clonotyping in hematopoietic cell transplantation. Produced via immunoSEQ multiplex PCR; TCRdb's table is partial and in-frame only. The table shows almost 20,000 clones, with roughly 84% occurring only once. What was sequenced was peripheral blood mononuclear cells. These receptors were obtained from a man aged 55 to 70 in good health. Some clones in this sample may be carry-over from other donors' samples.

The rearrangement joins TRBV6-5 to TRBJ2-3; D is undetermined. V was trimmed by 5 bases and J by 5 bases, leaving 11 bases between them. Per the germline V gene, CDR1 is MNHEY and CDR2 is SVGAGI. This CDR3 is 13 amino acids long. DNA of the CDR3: TGTGCCAGCAGTACGCGGACGGAAGATACGCAGTATTTT. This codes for CASSTRTEDTQYF.

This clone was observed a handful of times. CDR3 residues: CSVEEGGTDTQYF. DNA for the CDR3: TGCAGCGTTGAGGAGGGGGGCACAGATACGCAGTATTTT. The rearrangement uses TRBV29-1 and TRBJ2-3; D might be TRBD1 or TRBD2, each matching 6 bases. CDR1 is SQVTM and CDR2 is ANQGSEA in the germline V gene. Trimming removed 3 bases from V and 1 base from J, with 8 bases in between. The CDR3 spans 13 residues.

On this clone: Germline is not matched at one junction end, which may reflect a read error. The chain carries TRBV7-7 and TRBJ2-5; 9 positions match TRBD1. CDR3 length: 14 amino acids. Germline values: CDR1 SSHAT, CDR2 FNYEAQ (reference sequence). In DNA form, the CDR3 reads TGTGCTAGCAGCTCGGGACAGGGTCAAGGGACCCAGTACTTC. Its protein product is CASSSGQGQGTQYF.

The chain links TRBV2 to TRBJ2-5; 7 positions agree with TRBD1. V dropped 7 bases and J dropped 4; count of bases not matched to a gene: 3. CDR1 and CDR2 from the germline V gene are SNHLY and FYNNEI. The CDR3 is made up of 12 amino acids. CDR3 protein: CASTHRGETQYF. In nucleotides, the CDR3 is TGTGCCAGCACCCACAGGGGAGAGACCCAGTACTTC.

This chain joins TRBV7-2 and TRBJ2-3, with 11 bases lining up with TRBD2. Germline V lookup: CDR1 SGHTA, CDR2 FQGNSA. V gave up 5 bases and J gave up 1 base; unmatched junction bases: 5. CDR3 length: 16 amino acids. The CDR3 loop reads CASSPLAGGGTDTQYF. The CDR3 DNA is TGTGCCAGCAGCCCCTTAGCGGGAGGGGGCACAGATACGCAGTATTTT.

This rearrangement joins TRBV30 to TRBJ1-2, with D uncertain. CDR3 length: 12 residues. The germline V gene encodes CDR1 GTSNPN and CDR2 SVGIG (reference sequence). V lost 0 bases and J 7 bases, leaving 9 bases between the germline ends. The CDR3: CAWSVVEGGYTF. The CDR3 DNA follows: TGTGCCTGGAGTGTTGTCGAGGGTGGCTACACCTTC.

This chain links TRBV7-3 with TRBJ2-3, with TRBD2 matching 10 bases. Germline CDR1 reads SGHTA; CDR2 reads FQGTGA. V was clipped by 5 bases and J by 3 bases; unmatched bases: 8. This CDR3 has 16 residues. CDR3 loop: CASSLSRTSGTDTQYF. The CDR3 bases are TGTGCCAGCAGCCTCTCTCGGACTAGCGGAACAGATACGCAGTATTTT. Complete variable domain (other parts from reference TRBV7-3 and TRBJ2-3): GAGVSQTPSNKVTEKGKYVELRCDPISGHTALYWYRQSLGQGPEFLIYFQGTGAADDSGLPNDRFFAVRPEGSVSTLKIQRTERGDSAVYLCASSLSRTSGTDTQYFGPGTRLTVL.